A selection of T cell receptor beta chains follows, all from one sample in a study of cytotoxic CD8 clonotypes in ibrutinib-treated CLL. Libraries were prepared by immunoSEQ multiplex PCR; TCRdb keeps only in-frame clonotypes and omits some of them. The sample has more than 150,000 clones; around 70% are singletons. This material consisted of PBMCs, taken after 24 months of ibrutinib treatment. The origin of the receptors is a human donor with chronic lymphocytic leukemia. CDR3s include the opening cysteine and the closing phenylalanine or tryptophan.

TRBV14	17	TRBJ2-7	CASSQGHVGLSSYEQYF
TRBV29-1	15	TRBJ1-1	CSVEGVSQGHTEAFF
TRBV18	14	TRBJ1-1	CASSQTDADTEAFF
TRBV28	15	TRBJ1-5	CASTPRDRGNQPQHF
TRBV5-5	14	TRBJ2-7	CASSSPGLVYEQYF
TRBV10-3	13	TRBJ2-2	CAITSGRERELFF
TRBV4-3	19	TRBJ1-4	CASSQDRIVPGQVNEKLFF
TRBV27	14	TRBJ1-1	CASSRDRDLREAFF
TRBV2	17	TRBJ2-3	CASKASGSRGSTDTQYF
TRBV6-5	11	TRBJ1-2	CASSYGYGYTF
TRBV6-4	13	TRBJ2-2	CAAGQSNTGELFF
TRBV5-1	13	TRBJ2-1	CASSEGGNNEQFF
TRBV7-9	12	TRBJ2-3	CASSMGQAREYF
TRBV6-4	14	TRBJ2-1	CASSDSGEGPEQFF
TRBV5-1	14	TRBJ2-1	CASSLRTGGHEQFF
TRBV7-3	17	TRBJ2-1	CASSLTPRLAAYNEQFF
TRBV28	11	TRBJ1-2	CASRTGYGYTF
TRBV9	15	TRBJ2-1	CASSVSPSNYNEQFF
TRBV7-9	16	TRBJ2-1	CASSSRLAPPYNEQFF
TRBV6-5	16	TRBJ2-7	CASSYHPHFLLYEQYF
TRBV5-1	12	TRBJ2-5	CASSQSQETQYF
TRBV6-6	16	TRBJ1-1	CASSYSIGPENTEAFF
TRBV4-3	15	TRBJ2-2	CASSQEIWGTGELFF
TRBV18	18	TRBJ2-6	CASSQRAAGEAGANVLTF
TRBV4-1	17	TRBJ2-1	CASSQGTGASSYNEQFF
TRBV7-2	15	TRBJ2-2	CASSGLVGANGELFF
TRBV15	12	TRBJ1-5	CATSRGNQPQHF
TRBV29-1	11	TRBJ2-7	CSVEVGHEQYF
TRBV5-1	14	TRBJ2-5	CASSGGQPEATQYF
TRBV11-2	16	TRBJ2-7	CASSLDRIAGGYEQYF
TRBV2	16	TRBJ1-4	CASSGGQGATNEKLFF
TRBV4-1	13	TRBJ1-2	CASSQESGYGYTF
TRBV5-1	22	TRBJ2-7	CASSFSLASGQGKRWLTYEQYF
TRBV5-1	14	TRBJ1-2	CASSSDREVYGYTF
TRBV28	15	TRBJ2-1	CASTLGTSGYNEQFF
TRBV9	14	TRBJ1-4	CASSAGTVNEKLFF
TRBV28	14	TRBJ1-5	CASSNRGPNQPQHF
TRBV7-3	13	TRBJ2-7	CASSRDAAYEQYF
TRBV14	12	TRBJ1-2	CASSQEVGLYTF
TRBV6-1	14	TRBJ2-7	CASSGDRTAYEQYF